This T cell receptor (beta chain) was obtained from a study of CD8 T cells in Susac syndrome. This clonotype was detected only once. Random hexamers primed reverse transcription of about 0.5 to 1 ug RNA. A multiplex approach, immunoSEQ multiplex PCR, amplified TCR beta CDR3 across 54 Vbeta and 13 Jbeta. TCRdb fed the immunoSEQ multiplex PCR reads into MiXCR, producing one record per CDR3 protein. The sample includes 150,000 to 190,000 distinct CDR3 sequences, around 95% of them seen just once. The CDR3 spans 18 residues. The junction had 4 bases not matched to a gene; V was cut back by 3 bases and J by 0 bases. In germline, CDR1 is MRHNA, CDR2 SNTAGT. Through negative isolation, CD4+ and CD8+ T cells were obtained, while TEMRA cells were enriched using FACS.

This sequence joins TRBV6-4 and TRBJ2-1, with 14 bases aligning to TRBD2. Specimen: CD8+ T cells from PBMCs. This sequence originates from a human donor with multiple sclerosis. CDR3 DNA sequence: TGTGCCAGCAGTGAGGGACTAGCGGGGGCCCCCTCCTACAATGAGCAGTTCTTC. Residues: CASSEGLAGAPSYNEQFF.